Listed below are T cell receptor beta chains from one sample, sequenced in a study of shared clonotypes between healthy human individuals. Data came from immunoSEQ multiplex PCR; TCRdb stores just in-frame clones and leaves some out. The sample carries 2 million to 3 million clones, roughly 93% recorded once. Input material: naive CD4+ T cells from PBMCs. These receptors were obtained from a man younger than 35 in good health. Some clones in this sample may be carry-over from other donors' samples. Each CDR3 is given without its conserved first and last residue. Each record gives: J gene, V gene, clone size, CDR3 protein. Clone size is stated in some rows and not others, as once, few, many or a class when expanded.

j_call: TRBJ2-5
v_call: TRBV5-1
clone_size: .
cdr3_aa: ASSLSRGSWGETQY

j_call: TRBJ1-1
v_call: TRBV6-1
clone_size: .
cdr3_aa: ASSEVPGTKMNTEAF

j_call: TRBJ2-7
v_call: TRBV19
clone_size: .
cdr3_aa: ASSTTLTGQGYEQY

j_call: TRBJ2-7
v_call: TRBV30
clone_size: .
cdr3_aa: AWRTEGLSQY

j_call: TRBJ1-2
v_call: TRBV19
clone_size: .
cdr3_aa: ASGEQANYGYT

j_call: TRBJ2-7
v_call: TRBV4-1
clone_size: once
cdr3_aa: ASSQDSSGSRTYEQY

j_call: TRBJ2-1
v_call: TRBV19
clone_size: .
cdr3_aa: ASSIPAGPGNEQF

j_call: TRBJ2-5
v_call: TRBV19
clone_size: once
cdr3_aa: ASSMLLKQETQY

j_call: TRBJ1-4
v_call: TRBV28
clone_size: .
cdr3_aa: ASTRGPSEKLF

j_call: TRBJ1-1
v_call: TRBV11-3
clone_size: .
cdr3_aa: ASSLGGARTTEAF

j_call: TRBJ1-1
v_call: TRBV28
clone_size: .
cdr3_aa: ASSSARRSTEAF

j_call: TRBJ2-5
v_call: TRBV6-1
clone_size: .
cdr3_aa: ASSAAQY

j_call: TRBJ1-4
v_call: TRBV5-1
clone_size: .
cdr3_aa: ASSNPNNEKLF

j_call: TRBJ2-1
v_call: TRBV7-2
clone_size: .
cdr3_aa: ASSLVAGLSGEQF

j_call: TRBJ2-7
v_call: TRBV9
clone_size: .
cdr3_aa: ASSAAGGKYEQY

j_call: TRBJ1-5
v_call: TRBV7-8
clone_size: .
cdr3_aa: ASSLWGRGRGLQPQH

j_call: TRBJ2-3
v_call: TRBV12-1
clone_size: .
cdr3_aa: ASSFRGRNSERDTQY

j_call: TRBJ2-7
v_call: TRBV5-5
clone_size: .
cdr3_aa: ASSLGPREQY

j_call: TRBJ2-7
v_call: TRBV15
clone_size: .
cdr3_aa: ATREGGTNPSYEQY

j_call: TRBJ1-4
v_call: TRBV13
clone_size: once
cdr3_aa: ASSFRAFNEKLF

j_call: TRBJ1-3
v_call: TRBV7-8
clone_size: .
cdr3_aa: ASSLVGSGNTIY

j_call: TRBJ2-7
v_call: TRBV28
clone_size: .
cdr3_aa: ASSLSGQSYEQY

j_call: TRBJ2-5
v_call: TRBV11-2
clone_size: .
cdr3_aa: ASSLGQGGGQTQY

j_call: TRBJ1-1
v_call: TRBV27
clone_size: .
cdr3_aa: ASSWDRGPGTEAF

j_call: TRBJ2-1
v_call: TRBV9
clone_size: .
cdr3_aa: ASSVVGRTSVKADEQF

j_call: TRBJ2-5
v_call: TRBV28
clone_size: .
cdr3_aa: ASSAAGEETQY

j_call: TRBJ2-5
v_call: TRBV28
clone_size: .
cdr3_aa: ASSPRGSAQETQY

j_call: TRBJ2-2
v_call: TRBV28
clone_size: .
cdr3_aa: ASRRTNTGELF

j_call: TRBJ1-3
v_call: TRBV9
clone_size: .
cdr3_aa: ASSATIRTGEGNTIY

j_call: TRBJ2-7
v_call: TRBV11-1
clone_size: .
cdr3_aa: ASSPTGTLPYEQY

j_call: TRBJ1-1
v_call: TRBV6-5
clone_size: .
cdr3_aa: ASSYSYRMNTEAF

j_call: TRBJ2-7
v_call: TRBV6-5
clone_size: once
cdr3_aa: ASRDRGSYEQY

j_call: TRBJ1-1
v_call: TRBV19
clone_size: .
cdr3_aa: ASSIIWAGEAF

j_call: TRBJ2-7
v_call: TRBV18
clone_size: .
cdr3_aa: ASSPVGYEQY

j_call: TRBJ2-6
v_call: TRBV7-2
clone_size: .
cdr3_aa: ASSKTGGANVLT

j_call: TRBJ2-5
v_call: TRBV6-5
clone_size: .
cdr3_aa: ASSYSRTGPVSTQY

j_call: TRBJ2-3
v_call: TRBV7-2
clone_size: .
cdr3_aa: ASSFGGSTDTQY

j_call: TRBJ2-2
v_call: TRBV11-3
clone_size: .
cdr3_aa: ASSLGTSGRTGELF

j_call: TRBJ2-7
v_call: TRBV5-4
clone_size: .
cdr3_aa: ASSPGAGDEQY

j_call: TRBJ2-1
v_call: TRBV5-1
clone_size: .
cdr3_aa: ASSWLGGRAEAYNEQF

j_call: TRBJ2-1
v_call: TRBV5-6
clone_size: .
cdr3_aa: ASSLATVVYEQF